This T cell receptor beta chain was recovered during a study of CD8 T cells in Susac syndrome. Study-level points and caveats: Individuals included in the TCR sequencing and HLA analysis were acknowledged by the study to be relatively few in number.

Germline V gene data show CDR1 as MNHEY and CDR2 as SVGAGI. V was cut by 6 bases and J by 0 bases, with 9 bases left in between. CDR3 length: 13 amino acids. RNA in amounts of roughly 0.5 to 1 ug was reverse transcribed with random hexamers. By means of immunoSEQ multiplex PCR, TCR beta CDR3 spanning 54 Vbeta and 13 Jbeta underwent amplification. One entry per CDR3 protein, called by TCRdb with MiXCR from the immunoSEQ multiplex PCR reads. The sample carries 130,000 to 150,000 distinct CDR3 sequences, approximately 94% recorded once. Comment on this clonotype: Antigen unknown.

Healthy donors constituted the control group, matched for age and sex. In contrast to the negatively isolated CD8+ and CD4+ T cells, TEMRA cells were FACS-enriched. This chain uses TRBV6-5 with TRBJ2-7; D remains ambiguous. The receptor's source is a human donor in good health. Sample: CD4+ T cells from PBMCs. DNA for the CDR3: TGTGCCAGCAGCCCTCGTAGCTCCTACGAGCAGTACTTC. It encodes CASSPRSSYEQYF.